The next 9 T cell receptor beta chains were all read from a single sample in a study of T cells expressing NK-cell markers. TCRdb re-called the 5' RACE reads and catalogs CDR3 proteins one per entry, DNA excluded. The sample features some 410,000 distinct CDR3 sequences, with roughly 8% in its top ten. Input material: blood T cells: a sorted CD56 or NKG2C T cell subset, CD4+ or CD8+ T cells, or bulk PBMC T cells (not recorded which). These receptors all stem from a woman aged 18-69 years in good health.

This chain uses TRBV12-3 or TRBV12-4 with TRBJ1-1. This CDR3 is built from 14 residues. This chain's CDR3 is CASSFGGMNTEAFF.

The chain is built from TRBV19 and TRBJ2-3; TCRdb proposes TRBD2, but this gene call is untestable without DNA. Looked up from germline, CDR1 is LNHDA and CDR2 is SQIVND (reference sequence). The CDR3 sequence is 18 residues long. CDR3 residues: CASSTELTSGAITDTQYF.

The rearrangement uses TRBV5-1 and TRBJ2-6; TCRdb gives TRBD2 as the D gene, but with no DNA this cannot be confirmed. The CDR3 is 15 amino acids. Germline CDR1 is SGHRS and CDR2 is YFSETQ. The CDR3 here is CASSSDGLGANVLTF.

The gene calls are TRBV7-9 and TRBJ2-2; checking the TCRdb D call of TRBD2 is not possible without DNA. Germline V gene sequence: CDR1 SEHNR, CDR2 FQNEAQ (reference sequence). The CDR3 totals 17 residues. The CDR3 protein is CASSLSPLAGGTGELFF.

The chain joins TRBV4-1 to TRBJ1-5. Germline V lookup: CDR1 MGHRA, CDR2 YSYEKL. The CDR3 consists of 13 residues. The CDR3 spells CASSPDSHQPQHF.

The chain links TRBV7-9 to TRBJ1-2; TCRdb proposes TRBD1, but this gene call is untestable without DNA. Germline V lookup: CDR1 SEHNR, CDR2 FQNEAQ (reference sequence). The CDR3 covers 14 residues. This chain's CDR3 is CASSSLGGNYGYTF.

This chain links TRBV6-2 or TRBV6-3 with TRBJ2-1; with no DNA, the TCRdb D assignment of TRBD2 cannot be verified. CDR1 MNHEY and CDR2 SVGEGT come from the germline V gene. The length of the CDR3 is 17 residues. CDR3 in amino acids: CASSYSKASGSKNEQFF.

CDR3 sequence: CASSLVSGVRRTNEKLFF. The J gene is TRBJ1-4, the V gene TRBV5-6; TCRdb gives TRBD1 as the D gene, but with no DNA this cannot be confirmed. This CDR3 comprises 18 residues. Germline V gives CDR1 SGHDT, CDR2 YYEEEE.

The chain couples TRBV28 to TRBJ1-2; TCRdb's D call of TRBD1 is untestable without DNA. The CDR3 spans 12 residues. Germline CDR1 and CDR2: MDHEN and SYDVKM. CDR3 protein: CASSFSRGGDTF.